The clone carrying this TCR beta chain was recorded a few times. Thyroid surgery had not been preceded by any treatment in any patient. The data originate from a study of metastatic and nonmetastatic thyroid tumors. Study details: Malignant and benign thyroid patients had repertoires compared in peripheral blood and tumor or nodule tissue.

As originally analysed: CDR3 differences across clinicopathological groups were used to build a distant-metastasis classifier for papillary thyroid cancer. TCRdb called clones again from the PCR reads with MiXCR. TCRdb's processing, not the study's, gives the V and J calls here. Of 16,000 or so clones listed, 20% to 25% are singletons. CDR1 and CDR2 (germline): MNHEY, SMNVEV (reference sequence). V dropped 3 bases and J dropped 5 bases, with 13 bases sitting between them. The CDR3 spans 14 residues. This sequence was found in a male donor with papillary thyroid cancer or a benign thyroid nodule (not recorded which). Some clones in this sample may be carry-over from other donors' samples. This chain links TRBV27 with TRBJ2-5; D may correspond to TRBD1 or TRBD2 (6 bases each). The specimen sequenced was tumor tissue. The CDR3 nucleotides read TGTGCCAGCAGTTTTTCCGGGGGCCTGGAGACCCAGTACTTC. This codes for CASSFSGGLETQYF.